This T cell receptor (beta chain) was documented in a study of blood T cell repertoires in COVID-19. Turning to the study itself: Samples came from the United States, Italy and Spain, spanning acute and convalescent COVID-19. Nucleic acid was either cDNA or gDNA, and it came from T cells, B-cell-depleted T cells, or PBMCs.

Patients in Seattle were enrolled during active infection, then followed longitudinally. As processed by the authors: Reference gene primer amplification in the assay estimated nucleated cell counts. Sequenced by immunoSEQ multiplex PCR; TCRdb stores in-frame clones only, minus some. The V and J calls and clone size are taken from that table; D and trimming were inferred from the DNA. The table records fewer than 70,000 clones, around 88% of them present only once. V lost 6 bases and J lost 8; bases outside the gene matches: 13. CDR3 length equals 16 residues. Germline V gene data show CDR1 as MDHEN and CDR2 as SYDVKM.

The sequenced sample was peripheral blood. V is TRBV28 and J is TRBJ1-6, with TRBD1 matching over 7 bases. The TCR was taken from a man aged 35 to 55 with COVID-19, enrolled during active disease. As DNA, the CDR3 is TGTGCCAGCAGACTCCGGGACAGCCTGTCCCATTCACCCCTCCACTTT. Its translation is CASRLRDSLSHSPLHF.